The 7 T cell receptor beta chains below all came from one sample that was sequenced in a study of HIV-infected patients and healthy controls. A single record per CDR3 protein comes from TCRdb applying MiXCR to the 5' RACE reads. The sample includes almost 65,000 distinct CDR3 sequences, 15% to 20% of them seen just once. The sample consisted of CD4+ T cells from blood. The origin of the receptors is a human donor in good health.

This clonotype appeared a few times. CDR3 in amino acids: CASRLSQRGGHEQYF. In nucleotides, the CDR3 is TGTGCCAGCAGGCTAAGTCAGCGGGGGGGCCACGAGCAGTACTTC. The chain recombines TRBV5-6 with TRBJ2-7; 10 bases match TRBD2. Losses at the gene ends were 5 bases for V and 5 bases for J; bases not matched to a gene: 10. CDR3 length equals 15 residues. Germline V CDR1 and CDR2: SGHDT, YYEEEE.

The sample holds a few counts of this clonotype. The CDR3 region is CASSSDVLGQFF. CDR3 DNA: TGTGCCAGCAGCTCGGACGTCCTAGGGCAGTTCTTC. The rearrangement links TRBV5-4 to TRBJ2-1; unclear D gene. V was cut by 3 bases and J by 12 bases, with 13 bases left in between. This CDR3 has 12 amino acids. Germline V gene sequence: CDR1 SGHNT, CDR2 YYREEE (reference sequence).

This clonotype was picked up many times. The rearrangement uses TRBV4-2 and TRBJ1-1; D may be TRBD1 (5 bases). V lost 3 bases and J lost 7, with 9 bases in between. The germline V gene has CDR1 LGHNA and CDR2 YNFKEQ. The CDR3 length is 12 residues. CDR3 in DNA: TGTGCCAGCAGCCATGACAGTGATGAAGCTTTCTTT. Encoded protein: CASSHDSDEAFF.

This chain joins TRBV5-6 and TRBJ2-5; 13 bases fit TRBD2. The CDR3 has 16 amino acids. V gave up 5 bases and J gave up 6 bases; unmatched junction bases: 10. Per the germline V gene, CDR1 is SGHDT and CDR2 is YYEEEE. The CDR3 region is CASRPGTSGNLKTQYF. CDR3 DNA sequence: TGTGCCAGCAGGCCCGGGACTAGCGGGAATCTGAAGACCCAGTACTTC.

The V gene is TRBV11-3, the J gene TRBJ2-3, with D possibly TRBD1 on 5 matching bases. Trimming left V 4 bases short and J 2 bases short, with 16 bases between. This CDR3 spans 16 amino acids. CDR1 is SGHNT and CDR2 is YENEEA in the germline V gene. The CDR3 reads CASSSWGSKSTDTQYF. CDR3 sequence (DNA): TGTGCCAGCAGCTCCTGGGGCTCCAAATCCACAGATACGCAGTATTTT. The full variable domain, its missing parts supplied by reference TRBV11-3 and TRBJ2-3, is EAGVVQSPRYKIIEKKQPVAFWCNPISGHNTLYWYLQNLGQGPELLIRYENEEAVDDSQLPKDRFSAERLKGVDSTLKIQPAELGDSAVYLCASSSWGSKSTDTQYFGPGTRLTVL.

The gene calls are TRBV6-5 and TRBJ2-3, with a tentative D call TRBD2 (5 bases). CDR3 length: 17 amino acids. Trimming left V 1 base short and J 1 base short, with 15 bases between. Germline V gene sequence: CDR1 MNHEY, CDR2 SVGAGI. CDR3 region: CASSYLLDGLGTDTQYF. The DNA of the CDR3 is TGTGCCAGCAGTTACTTACTAGACGGACTCGGCACAGATACGCAGTATTTT.

The chain carries TRBV6-6 and TRBJ1-1; possible D gene TRBD1, 6 bases. The CDR3 runs to 15 residues. V lost 6 bases and J lost 4, with 18 bases in between. Germline assignment: CDR1 MNHNY and CDR2 SVGAGI (reference sequence). CDR3 sequence: CASSTPQGSGTEAFF. CDR3 in DNA: TGTGCCAGCAGCACACCCCAGGGGTCGGGCACTGAAGCTTTCTTT.